This T cell receptor (beta chain) was sequenced in a study of Ad26.COV2.S vaccination and SARS-CoV-2 variants. Study-level background: A participant enrolled in the COV1001 Ad26.COV2.S trial arm provided the sample. Whole-study findings and limits: Possibly, TCR breadth and depth analyses underestimated total T cell responses.

Treatment given: 15 to 20 received Ad26.COV2.S at low or high dose, single or two shots; five or six received placebo; per-sample allocation not given. After the first vaccine or placebo injection, samples were drawn on day 63. This Boston cohort included adults aged 18-55 years. An Ad26 vector expressing Wuhan-strain SARS-CoV-2 spike served as the vaccine. This table comes from immunoSEQ multiplex PCR, and its TCRdb copy is limited to in-frame clones, with some not included. Altogether fewer than 400,000 clones are present, around nine tenths being singletons, with the ten largest covering about 1.9%. The CDR3 sequence is 13 residues long. With V trimmed by 4 bases and J by 3 bases, 2 bases remained unmatched. Germline V CDR1 and CDR2: GTSNPN, SVGIG (reference sequence). Remarks on this clone: The antigen remains undetermined.

This TCR derives from a person between 18 and 60 years old who received the Ad26.COV2.S COVID-19 vaccine or a placebo. This material consisted of peripheral blood, taken in a trial of Ad26.COV2.S vaccine versus placebo. This chain connects TRBV30 to TRBJ1-4; TRBD1 agrees at 7 bases. This chain's CDR3 is CAWMGQPNEKLFF. CDR3 DNA: TGTGCCTGGATGGGACAGCCTAATGAAAAACTGTTTTTT.